The clone carrying this TCR beta chain was seen a single time. Antigen specificity is unknown. This sample was included in a study of cytomegalovirus exposure and HLA in healthy donors. Study-level points and caveats: A highly shared variant cluster was judged a likely technical artifact. Later genetic work tied a missense DCLRE1C variant to beta-chain V and J trimming.

The CDR3 sequence is 15 residues long. V lost 0 bases, J lost 4 bases, and 13 bases lay in between. CDR1 is SGDLS and CDR2 is YYNGEE in the germline V gene. Primers for the PCR totalled 60 Vbeta and 13 Jbeta. Some clones are missing from TCRdb's copy, which holds only in-frame ones; the method was immunoSEQ multiplex PCR. The sample includes about 160,000 clones, roughly 80% seen only once; the top ten take more than 8%. The sequencing sample was made of PBMCs. The J gene is TRBJ1-2, the V gene TRBV9; D is undetermined. This sequence originates from a male donor in good health and CMV-seropositive. CDR3 in amino acids: CASSVEYRPVYGYTF. The DNA for the CDR3 is TGTGCCAGCAGCGTAGAATACAGACCCGTCTATGGCTACACCTTC.